The 22 T cell receptor beta chains below come from one sample, sequenced in a study of CD8 T cells in Susac syndrome. After extraction with the RNeasy kit, about 0.5 to 1 ug of the RNA was reverse transcribed using random hexamers. TCRdb passed the immunoSEQ multiplex PCR reads through MiXCR, listing each CDR3 protein once. The sample contains some 80,000 distinct CDR3 sequences, roughly 94% of which appear only once. The sequenced sample consisted of CD8+ T cells from PBMCs. The origin of the receptors is a human donor in good health.

J is TRBJ2-7 and V is TRBV12-5, with TRBD2 as a possible D gene (5 bases). The V gene's germline CDR1 is LGHNT and CDR2 FRNRAP. This CDR3 spans 11 amino acids. V was shortened by 5 bases and J by 4 bases, with 6 bases between the two germline ends. The CDR3 here is CASGPGYEQYF. CDR3 DNA: TGTGCTAGTGGTCCGGGGTACGAGCAGTACTTC.

J is TRBJ2-7 and V is TRBV13, with 12 bases matching TRBD2. This CDR3 is built from 15 residues. The germline V gene has CDR1 PRHDT and CDR2 FYEKMQ (reference sequence). V was clipped by 4 bases and J by 4 bases; unmatched bases: 5. CDR3 residues: CASSWASGGAYEQYF. DNA of the CDR3: TGTGCCAGCAGCTGGGCTAGCGGGGGGGCGTACGAGCAGTACTTC. The full variable domain, completed using reference TRBV13 and TRBJ2-7, is AAGVIQSPRHLIKEKRETATLKCYPIPRHDTVYWYQQGPGQDPQFLISFYEKMQSDKGSIPDRFSAQQFSDYHSELNMSSLELGDSALYFCASSWASGGAYEQYFGPGTRLTVT.

This clonotype was picked up one time. The gene calls are TRBV7-2 and TRBJ2-7; D remains ambiguous. CDR3 length: 13 amino acids. Deletions cut 5 bases from V and 6 bases from J, with 14 bases between. CDR1 SGHTA and CDR2 FQGNSA come from the germline V gene. The CDR3 DNA is TGTGCCAGCAGCCCTGGCAGACTTCTCGAGCAGTACGTC. Encoded protein: CASSPGRLLEQYV.

V usage is TRBV3-1 and J usage is TRBJ1-2; possibly TRBD1 for D (5 bases). This CDR3 region has 17 residues. Trimming shortened V by 4 bases and J by 5 bases, and 23 bases separated the two germline ends. The germline V gene has CDR1 LGHDT and CDR2 YNNKEL (reference sequence). CDR3 in amino acids: CASSPSRGQGWVYGYTF. CDR3 nucleotide sequence: TGTGCCAGCAGCCCCTCTAGGGGCCAGGGTTGGGTATATGGCTACACCTTC.

This clonotype was seen only a few times. The CDR3 DNA is TGCGCCAGCAGCCAAGATTCTGAGGGGGATACGCAGTATTTT. It encodes CASSQDSEGDTQYF. The rearrangement uses TRBV4-1 and TRBJ2-3, with D perhaps matching TRBD1 or TRBD2 (5 bases each). Deletions cut 0 bases from V and 6 bases from J, with 10 bases between. Germline V gives CDR1 MGHRA, CDR2 YSYEKL. The CDR3 totals 14 residues.

The J gene is TRBJ1-5, the V gene TRBV5-1; no definite D call. V lost 2 bases and J 5 bases, leaving 8 bases between the germline ends. The germline gives CDR1 SGHRS, CDR2 YFSETQ. This CDR3 has 13 amino acids. The CDR3: CASSFEGDQPQHF. CDR3 nucleotide sequence: TGCGCCAGCAGCTTTGAGGGTGATCAGCCCCAGCATTTT.

The chain combines TRBV6-6 with TRBJ1-3; no reliable D call. This CDR3 is built from 11 residues. Germline-derived CDR1 and CDR2 are MNHNY and SVGAGI (reference sequence). The V end lost 9 bases, the J end lost 4 bases, and 7 bases lay between the germline ends. CDR3 nucleotides: TGTGCCAGTTTAACGGGAAACACCATATATTTT. Amino acid sequence: CASLTGNTIYF.

In its sample, this clonotype was seen a few times. The rearrangement uses TRBV27 and TRBJ1-5; the match to TRBD1 covers 11 bases. CDR3 length: 15 amino acids. Germline V gene data show CDR1 as MNHEY and CDR2 as SMNVEV (reference sequence). Trimming cost V 6 bases and J 4 bases; bases outside gene matches: 5. CDR3 DNA: TGTGCCAGCAGCCCCGGGACAGGGGGTAATCAGCCCCAGCATTTT. The encoded protein is CASSPGTGGNQPQHF.

V is TRBV5-6 and J is TRBJ2-7; the match to TRBD2 covers 10 bases. The CDR3 extends over 17 amino acids. The germline gives CDR1 SGHDT, CDR2 YYEEEE. Trimming removed 4 bases from V and 2 bases from J; junction bases left unmatched: 12. The CDR3 bases are TGTGCCAGCAGCCCCGGGTATAGCGGGGGGACTACCTACGAGCAGTACTTC. This sequence encodes CASSPGYSGGTTYEQYF.

This rearrangement joins TRBV5-1 to TRBJ1-1; D is perhaps TRBD1 (5 bases). The CDR3 is 16 amino acids. Trimming shortened V by 1 base and J by 0 bases, and 13 bases separated the two germline ends. Germline CDR1 and CDR2: SGHRS and YFSETQ. CDR3 amino acids: CASSLRGTLMNTEAFF. The CDR3 DNA reads as TGCGCCAGCAGCTTGAGGGGAACACTCATGAACACTGAAGCTTTCTTT. Using reference TRBV5-1 and TRBJ1-1 for the parts outside the CDR3, the full variable domain is KAGVTQTPRYLIKTRGQQVTLSCSPISGHRSVSWYQQTPGQGLQFLFEYFSETQRNKGNFPGRFSGRQFSNSRSEMNVSTLELGDSALYLCASSLRGTLMNTEAFFGQGTRLTVV.

This chain links TRBV9 with TRBJ2-2, with a tentative D call TRBD2 (5 bases). Trimming left V 3 bases short and J 4 bases short, with 10 bases between. This CDR3 region has 14 residues. Germline CDR1 SGDLS, CDR2 YYNGEE. The CDR3 region has the DNA TGTGCCAGCAGCGGCGGGCTAGGCACCGGGGAGCTGTTTTTT. It translates to CASSGGLGTGELFF.

This chain uses TRBV11-2 with TRBJ2-3; D is undetermined. CDR1 and CDR2 (germline): SGHAT, FQNNGV. V gave up 7 bases and J gave up 2 bases, with 10 bases separating them. This CDR3 is built from 13 residues. The CDR3 loop is CASTVRPTDTQYF. CDR3 DNA: TGTGCCAGCACCGTACGGCCCACAGATACGCAGTATTTT.

CDR3 sequence: CSVEDAGPGEQYF. The CDR3 DNA sequence: TGCAGCGTTGAAGACGCAGGCCCTGGCGAGCAGTACTTC. The gene calls are TRBV29-1 and TRBJ2-7; D unclear. Trimming left V 0 bases short and J 6 bases short, with 12 bases between. Looked up from germline, CDR1 is SQVTM and CDR2 is ANQGSEA. The CDR3 runs 13 residues.

The chain combines TRBV21-1 with TRBJ2-7; no DNA check was done on the table's D call, TRBD1. TRBV21-1 is designated a pseudogene. The CDR3 length is 13 residues. The CDR3 here is CASSMGQSYEQYV. The CDR3 DNA follows: TGTGCCAGCAGCATGGGACAGAGCTACGAGCAGTACGTC.

This chain uses TRBV30 with TRBJ1-1; no firm D call. Germline V CDR1 and CDR2: GTSNPN, SVGIG (reference sequence). The CDR3 is 12 amino acids. Trimming cost V 4 bases and J 3 bases, with 9 bases left between them. The CDR3 DNA sequence: TGTGCCTGGACAAGGTCGGACACTGAAGCTTTCTTT. Translation: CAWTRSDTEAFF.

The V call is TRBV10-2, the J call TRBJ1-6; a possible D gene is TRBD1 (5 bases). V lost 4 bases and J 7 bases, leaving 11 bases between the germline ends. Germline V gene sequence: CDR1 WSHSY, CDR2 SAAADI. The length of the CDR3 is 14 residues. This CDR3 reads CASSGVGTNSPLHF. CDR3 in DNA: TGCGCCAGCAGTGGAGTAGGGACGAATTCACCCCTCCACTTT.

The V and J genes are TRBV27 and TRBJ1-4; D might be TRBD1 (5 bases). The CDR3 extends over 14 amino acids. Germline V lookup: CDR1 MNHEY, CDR2 SMNVEV (reference sequence). V was clipped by 6 bases and J by 2 bases, with 10 bases between them. The CDR3 bases are TGTGCCAGCAGACCGGGACGGACTAATGAAAAACTGTTTTTT. As protein: CASRPGRTNEKLFF.

CDR3 loop: CASSLQNTGELFF. The CDR3 DNA reads as TGTGCCAGCAGTTTGCAGAACACCGGGGAGCTGTTTTTT. The genes are TRBV28 and TRBJ2-2; D not resolved. The CDR3 has 13 residues. Germline V gene data show CDR1 as MDHEN and CDR2 as SYDVKM. Trimming took off 3 bases at V and 1 base at J, with 3 bases between the two ends.

The chain recombines TRBV29-1 with TRBJ1-1; 9 bases line up with TRBD1. V lost 6 bases and J lost 6; bases outside the gene matches: 8. CDR1 is SQVTM, CDR2 ANQGSEA, per germline. The length of the CDR3 is 13 residues. As DNA, the CDR3 is TGCAGCGTGGCCGGACAGGGGCACCCTGAAGCTTTCTTT. It is translated as CSVAGQGHPEAFF. Drawing the rest from reference TRBV29-1 and TRBJ1-1, the complete variable domain is SAVISQKPSRDICQRGTSLTIQCQVDSQVTMMFWYRQQPGQSLTLIATANQGSEATYESGFVIDKFPISRPNLTFSTLTVSNMSPEDSSIYLCSVAGQGHPEAFFGQGTRLTVV.

The chain employs TRBV24-1 and TRBJ2-1; TRBD1 matches 7 bases. V lost 1 base and J lost 6; bases outside the gene matches: 8. This CDR3 spans 16 amino acids. Germline loops: CDR1 KGHDR, CDR2 SFDVKD. DNA for the CDR3: TGTGCCACCAGTGATTTTAAACAGGGGAATAGCAATGAGCAGTTCTTC. This codes for CATSDFKQGNSNEQFF.

The chain uses TRBV28 and TRBJ2-1; D may match TRBD1 or TRBD2 (5 bases each). The V and J ends lost 3 bases and 6 bases respectively, with 15 bases between them. The CDR3 has 15 residues. The germline V gene encodes CDR1 MDHEN and CDR2 SYDVKM. The DNA of the CDR3 is TGTGCCAGCAGTTTTCGGGGCCAGTTTAGCAATGAGCAGTTCTTC. The encoded protein is CASSFRGQFSNEQFF.

The chain employs TRBV7-3 and TRBJ2-3; TRBD2 matches at 7 bases. This CDR3 has 15 amino acids. Germline V gives CDR1 SGHTA, CDR2 FQGTGA. J gave up 1 base and V 5 bases, and 6 bases lay outside the gene matches. The CDR3 coding sequence is TGTGCCAGCAGCCGTACTAGCGCCCGCACAGATACGCAGTATTTT. It specifies CASSRTSARTDTQYF.